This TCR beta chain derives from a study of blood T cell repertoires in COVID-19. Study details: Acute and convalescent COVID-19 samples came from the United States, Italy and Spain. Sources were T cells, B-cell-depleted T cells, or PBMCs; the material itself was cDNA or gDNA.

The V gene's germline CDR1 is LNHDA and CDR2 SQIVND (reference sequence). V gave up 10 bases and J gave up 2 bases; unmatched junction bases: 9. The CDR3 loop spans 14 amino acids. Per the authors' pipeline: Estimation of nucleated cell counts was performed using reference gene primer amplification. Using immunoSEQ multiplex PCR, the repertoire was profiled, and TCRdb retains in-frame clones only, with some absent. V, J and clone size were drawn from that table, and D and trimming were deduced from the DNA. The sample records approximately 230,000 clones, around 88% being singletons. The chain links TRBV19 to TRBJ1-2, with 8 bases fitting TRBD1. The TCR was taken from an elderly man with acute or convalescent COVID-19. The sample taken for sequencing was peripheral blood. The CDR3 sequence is CATKTQGANYGYTF. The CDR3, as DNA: TGTGCCACCAAAACGCAGGGGGCCAACTATGGCTACACCTTC.